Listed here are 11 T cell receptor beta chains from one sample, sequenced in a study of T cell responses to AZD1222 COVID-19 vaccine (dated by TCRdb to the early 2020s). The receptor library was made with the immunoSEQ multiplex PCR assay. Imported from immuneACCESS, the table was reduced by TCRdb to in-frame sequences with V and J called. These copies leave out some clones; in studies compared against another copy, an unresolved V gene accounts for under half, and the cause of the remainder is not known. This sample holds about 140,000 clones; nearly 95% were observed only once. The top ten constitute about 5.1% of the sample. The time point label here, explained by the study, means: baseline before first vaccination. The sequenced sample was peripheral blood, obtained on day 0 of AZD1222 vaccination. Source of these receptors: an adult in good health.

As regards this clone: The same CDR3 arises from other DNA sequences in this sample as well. The CDR3 is CASSRQYEQYF. CDR3 in DNA: TGTGCCAGCAGCCGACAGTACGAGCAGTACTTC. This rearrangement joins TRBV2 to TRBJ2-7; D may be TRBD1 (5 bases). The CDR3 covers 11 residues. Germline CDR1 is SNHLY and CDR2 is FYNNEI. Trimming took off 6 bases at V and 4 bases at J, with 7 bases between the two ends.

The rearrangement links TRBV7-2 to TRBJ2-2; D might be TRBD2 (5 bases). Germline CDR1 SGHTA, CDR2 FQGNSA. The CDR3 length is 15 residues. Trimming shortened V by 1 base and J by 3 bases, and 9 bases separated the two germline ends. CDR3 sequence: CASSLGGDDTGELFF. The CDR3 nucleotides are TGTGCCAGCAGCTTAGGGGGAGATGACACCGGGGAGCTGTTTTTT.

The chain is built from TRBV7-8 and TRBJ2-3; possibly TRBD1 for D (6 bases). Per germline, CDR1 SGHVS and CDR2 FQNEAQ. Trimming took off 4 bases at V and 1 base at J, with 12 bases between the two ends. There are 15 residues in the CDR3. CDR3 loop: CASSSTGIGTDTQYF. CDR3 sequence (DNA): TGTGCCAGCAGCTCAACAGGGATTGGCACAGATACGCAGTATTTT.

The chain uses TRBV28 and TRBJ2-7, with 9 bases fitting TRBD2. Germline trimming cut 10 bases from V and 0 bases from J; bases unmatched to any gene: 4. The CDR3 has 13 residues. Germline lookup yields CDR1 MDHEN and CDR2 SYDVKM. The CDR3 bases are TGTGCCATTACGACTAGCGGCTCCTACGAGCAGTACTTC. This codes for CAITTSGSYEQYF.

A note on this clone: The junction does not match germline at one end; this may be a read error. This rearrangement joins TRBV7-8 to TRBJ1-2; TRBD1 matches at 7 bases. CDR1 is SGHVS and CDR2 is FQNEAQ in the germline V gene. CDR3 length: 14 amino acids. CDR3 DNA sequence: TGTGCCAGCAGCTCCCCTACCCGGGACAGATTACCAAACTTC. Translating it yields CASSSPTRDRLPNF.

The CDR3 reads CASSDPAGGRSYNEQFF. CDR3 nucleotides: TGCGCCAGCAGTGACCCAGCGGGAGGCCGCTCCTACAATGAGCAGTTCTTC. This chain joins TRBV10-2 and TRBJ2-1; 9 nucleotides agree with TRBD2. Losses at the gene ends were 3 bases for V and 0 bases for J; bases not matched to a gene: 6. Germline assignment: CDR1 WSHSY and CDR2 SAAADI. The CDR3 runs to 17 residues.

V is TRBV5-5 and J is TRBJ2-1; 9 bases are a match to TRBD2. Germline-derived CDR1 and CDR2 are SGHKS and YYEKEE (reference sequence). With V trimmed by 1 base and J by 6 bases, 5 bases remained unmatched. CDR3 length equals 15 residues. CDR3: CASSLLGGRGNEQFF. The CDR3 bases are TGTGCCAGCAGCTTGCTTGGCGGGAGGGGCAATGAGCAGTTCTTC.

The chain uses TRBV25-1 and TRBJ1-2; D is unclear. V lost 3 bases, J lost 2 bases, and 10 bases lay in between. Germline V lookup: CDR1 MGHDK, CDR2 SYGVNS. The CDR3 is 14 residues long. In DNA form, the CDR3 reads TGTGCCAGCAGTGATTGGGCACTCAACTATGGCTACACCTTC. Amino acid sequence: CASSDWALNYGYTF.

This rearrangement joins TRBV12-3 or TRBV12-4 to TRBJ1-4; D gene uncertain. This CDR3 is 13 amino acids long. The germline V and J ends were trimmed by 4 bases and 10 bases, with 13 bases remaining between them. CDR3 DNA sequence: TGTGCCAGCAGTTCCTTCCGGGGTGGAAAACTGTTTTTT. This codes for CASSSFRGGKLFF.

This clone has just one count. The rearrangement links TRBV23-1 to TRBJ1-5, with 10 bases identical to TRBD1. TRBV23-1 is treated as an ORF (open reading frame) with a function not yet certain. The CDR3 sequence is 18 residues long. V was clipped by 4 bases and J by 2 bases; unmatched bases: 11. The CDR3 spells CASSPRIRDRGGNQPQHF. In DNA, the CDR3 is TGCGCCAGCAGTCCACGGATAAGGGACAGGGGAGGCAATCAGCCCCAGCATTTT.

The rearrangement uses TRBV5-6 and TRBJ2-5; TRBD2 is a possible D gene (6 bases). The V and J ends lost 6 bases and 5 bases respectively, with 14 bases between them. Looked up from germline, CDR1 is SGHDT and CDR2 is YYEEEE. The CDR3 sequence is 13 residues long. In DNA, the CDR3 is TGTGCCAGCAACAAAAGGGCGGGGGAGACCCAGTACTTC. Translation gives CASNKRAGETQYF.